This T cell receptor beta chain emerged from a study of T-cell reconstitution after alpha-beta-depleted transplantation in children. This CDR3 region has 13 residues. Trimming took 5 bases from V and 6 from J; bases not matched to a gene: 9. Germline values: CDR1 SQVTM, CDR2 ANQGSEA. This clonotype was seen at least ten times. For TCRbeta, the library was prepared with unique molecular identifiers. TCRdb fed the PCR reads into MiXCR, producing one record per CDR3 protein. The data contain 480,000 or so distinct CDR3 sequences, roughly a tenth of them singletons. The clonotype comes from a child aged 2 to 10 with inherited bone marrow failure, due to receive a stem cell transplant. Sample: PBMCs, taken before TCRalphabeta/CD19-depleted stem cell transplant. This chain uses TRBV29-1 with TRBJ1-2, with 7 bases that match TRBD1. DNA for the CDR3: TGCAGCGTTCTGGGGCAGGGGGAACATGGCTACACCTTC. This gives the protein CSVLGQGEHGYTF.